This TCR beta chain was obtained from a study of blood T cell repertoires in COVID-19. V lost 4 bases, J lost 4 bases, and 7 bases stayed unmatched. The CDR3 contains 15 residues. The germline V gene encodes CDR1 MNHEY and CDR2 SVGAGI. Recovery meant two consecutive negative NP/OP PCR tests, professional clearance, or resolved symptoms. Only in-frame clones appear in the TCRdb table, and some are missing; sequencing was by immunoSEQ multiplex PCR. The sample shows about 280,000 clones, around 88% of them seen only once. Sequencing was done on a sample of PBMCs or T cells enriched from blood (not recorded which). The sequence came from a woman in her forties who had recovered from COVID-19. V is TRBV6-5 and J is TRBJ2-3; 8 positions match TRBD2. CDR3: CASSSPSGSADTQYF. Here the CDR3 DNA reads TGTGCCAGCAGTTCACCCAGCGGGAGTGCAGATACGCAGTATTTT.